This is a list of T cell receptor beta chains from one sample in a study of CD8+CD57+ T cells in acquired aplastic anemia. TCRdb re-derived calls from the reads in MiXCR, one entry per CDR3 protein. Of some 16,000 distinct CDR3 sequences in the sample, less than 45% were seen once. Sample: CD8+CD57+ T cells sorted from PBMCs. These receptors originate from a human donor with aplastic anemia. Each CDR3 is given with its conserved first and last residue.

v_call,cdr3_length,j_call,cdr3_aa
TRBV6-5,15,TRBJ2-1,CASSYPAGTGREQFF
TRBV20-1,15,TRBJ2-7,CSARDQFRAYYEQYF
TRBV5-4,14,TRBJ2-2,CAILKGENTGELFF
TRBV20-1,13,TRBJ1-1,CSASPGTDTEAFF
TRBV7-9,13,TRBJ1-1,CASKRTTNTEAFF
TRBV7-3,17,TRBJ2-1,CASSLSRTSGGDNEQFF
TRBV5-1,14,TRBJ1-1,CASRSGQVVPEAFF
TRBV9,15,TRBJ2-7,CASSVGYRDPYEEYF
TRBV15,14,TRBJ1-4,CATSSDRGGEKLFF
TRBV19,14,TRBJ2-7,CASQPTTGHYEQYF
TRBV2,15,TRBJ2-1,CASSELAGGPGEQFF
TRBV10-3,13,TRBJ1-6,CAISESPSSPLHF
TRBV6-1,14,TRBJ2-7,CASSRGLVPHEQYF
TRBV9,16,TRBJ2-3,CASSPSGGGSTDTQYF
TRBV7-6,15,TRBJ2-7,CASRPTTGTGDEQYF
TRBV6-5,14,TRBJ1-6,CASSYSTGQSPLHF